The next 15 T cell receptor beta chains were all read from a single sample in a study of shared clonotypes between healthy human individuals. Produced via immunoSEQ multiplex PCR; TCRdb's table is partial and in-frame only. The sample yields 2 million to 3 million clones, around 94% seen once. Source material: naive CD4+ T cells sorted from blood. As to subset: CD45RA+ positively selected. Source of these receptors: a man aged 18 to 30 in good health.

The chain carries TRBV5-1 and TRBJ1-1; D is undetermined. The CDR3 extends over 16 amino acids. The V end was cut by 0 bases, the J end by 1 base, with 13 bases between. The germline CDR1 and CDR2 sequences are SGHRS and YFSETQ. The CDR3 reads CASSLVVYASNTEAFF. The CDR3 coding sequence is TGCGCCAGCAGCTTGGTCGTCTACGCCTCGAACACTGAAGCTTTCTTT.

This clone was detected once. Other DNA sequences in the same sample also yield this CDR3. The chain employs TRBV6-5 and TRBJ2-2, with D unresolved. With 0 bases removed from V and 5 bases from J, the gap between germline ends came to 7 bases. The CDR3 has 14 residues. CDR1 and CDR2 (germline): MNHEY, SVGAGI. In DNA form, the CDR3 reads TGTGCCAGCAGTTACTCGAGTGGAACCGGGGAGCTGTTTTTT. Protein: CASSYSSGTGELFF.

The rearrangement uses TRBV29-1 and TRBJ1-2, with D perhaps TRBD1 (6 bases). Germline loops: CDR1 SQVTM, CDR2 ANQGSEA. The CDR3 has 15 residues. V lost 0 bases, J lost 2 bases, and 13 bases lay in between. CDR3 nucleotides: TGCAGCGTTGAAGATGTGTGGGGGCCGAACTATGGCTACACCTTC. Its protein is CSVEDVWGPNYGYTF.

V and J are TRBV9 and TRBJ2-1; 12 bases fit TRBD2. This CDR3 contains 16 residues. The J segment lost 7 bases and the V segment lost 0 bases, leaving 5 bases of the junction unmatched. CDR1 is SGDLS, CDR2 YYNGEE, per germline. The CDR3 reads CASSVELAGGWNEQFF. The DNA for the CDR3 is TGTGCCAGCAGCGTAGAACTAGCGGGAGGATGGAATGAGCAGTTCTTC.

The chain joins TRBV27 to TRBJ2-7, with 8 bases matching TRBD2. The CDR3 extends over 16 amino acids. Trimming at V came to 4 bases and at J to 5 bases, leaving 13 bases not matched to a gene. Looked up from germline, CDR1 is MNHEY and CDR2 is SMNVEV (reference sequence). Here the CDR3 DNA reads TGTGCCAGCAGTTCCCGGGGGGGGGTAGTAGTCAACGAGCAGTACTTC. Its translation is CASSSRGGVVVNEQYF.

This rearrangement joins TRBV6-5 to TRBJ2-6; 9 nucleotides agree with TRBD1. Germline CDR1 MNHEY, CDR2 SVGAGI. The V gene end was trimmed by 8 bases and the J gene end by 2 bases; junction bases not matched to a gene: 4. This CDR3 comprises 15 residues. CDR3 coding DNA: TGTGCCAGCGGGACAGGGTTAACTGGGGCCAACGTCCTGACTTTC. Its translation is CASGTGLTGANVLTF.

Only one count was recorded for this clone. The chain recombines TRBV5-1 with TRBJ2-5, with TRBD1 as a possible D gene (6 bases). Trimming shortened V by 4 bases and J by 0 bases, and 10 bases separated the two germline ends. The germline CDR1 and CDR2 sequences are SGHRS and YFSETQ. The CDR3 length is 14 residues. CDR3 amino acids: CASSGTFYQETQYF. The CDR3 region has the DNA TGCGCCAGCAGCGGGACATTCTACCAAGAGACCCAGTACTTC.

The chain combines TRBV19 with TRBJ2-2; either TRBD1 or TRBD2 may supply D (6 bases each). The germline CDR1 and CDR2 sequences are LNHDA and SQIVND (reference sequence). V was trimmed by 7 bases and J by 6 bases, leaving 18 bases between them. CDR3 size: 15 residues. CDR3 sequence: CASIGGGPGAGELFF. CDR3 DNA sequence: TGTGCCAGTATTGGTGGGGGGCCAGGGGCCGGGGAGCTGTTTTTT. The complete variable domain, with remaining parts taken from reference TRBV19 and TRBJ2-2, reads DGGITQSPKYLFRKEGQNVTLSCEQNLNHDAMYWYRQDPGQGLRLIYYSQIVNDFQKGDIAEGYSVSREKKESFPLTVTSAQKNPTAFYLCASIGGGPGAGELFFGEGSRLTVL.

This chain uses TRBV6-5 with TRBJ1-2; 7 bases align to TRBD1. There are 13 residues in the CDR3. Per germline, CDR1 MNHEY and CDR2 SVGAGI. Losses at the gene ends were 6 bases for V and 8 bases for J; bases not matched to a gene: 9. The CDR3 loop reads CASSGGTVGGYTF. DNA for the CDR3: TGTGCCAGCAGCGGGGGGACAGTCGGGGGCTACACCTTC.

This clone occurred once. V and J are TRBV7-9 and TRBJ2-1; D is undetermined. Trimming took off 7 bases at V and 7 bases at J, with 11 bases between the two ends. Germline V CDR1 and CDR2: SEHNR, FQNEAQ (reference sequence). The CDR3 totals 12 residues. CDR3 in DNA: TGTGCCAGCACGGGTGGTCCTAATGAGCAGTTCTTC. Translated, it gives CASTGGPNEQFF. The entire variable domain, with the rest obtained from reference TRBV7-9 and TRBJ2-1, is as follows: DTGVSQNPRHKITKRGQNVTFRCDPISEHNRLYWYRQTLGQGPEFLTYFQNEAQLEKSRLLSDRFSAERPKGSFSTLEIQRTEQGDSAMYLCASTGGPNEQFFGPGTRLTVL.

Only one count was recorded for this clone. The chain combines TRBV6-1 with TRBJ2-7; TRBD1 matches 7 bases. CDR3 length equals 14 residues. Trimming took 6 bases from V and 0 from J; bases not matched to a gene: 5. The germline V gene has CDR1 MNHNS and CDR2 SASEGT. The CDR3 region is CASSRDSSSYEQYF. CDR3 DNA: TGTGCCAGCAGCAGGGACAGTAGCTCCTACGAGCAGTACTTC.

CDR3 nucleotide sequence: TGTGCCAGCAGCTTAGATAGTGGGGCCCAGTACTTC. Its translation: CASSLDSGAQYF. The chain recombines TRBV7-9 with TRBJ2-5; D not resolved. The V end lost 1 base, the J end lost 9 bases, and 9 bases lay between the germline ends. The CDR3 contains 12 residues. Germline V gene data show CDR1 as SEHNR and CDR2 as FQNEAQ (reference sequence).

The chain is built from TRBV5-1 and TRBJ2-7; 7 bases agree with TRBD1. Germline V CDR1 and CDR2: SGHRS, YFSETQ. Trimming at V came to 4 bases and at J to 0 bases, leaving 7 bases not matched to a gene. The CDR3 runs to 15 residues. DNA for the CDR3: TGCGCCAGCAGCCCCGGGACAGTCTACTCCTACGAGCAGTACTTC. Protein: CASSPGTVYSYEQYF. The full variable domain, rest sourced from reference TRBV5-1 and TRBJ2-7, is KAGVTQTPRYLIKTRGQQVTLSCSPISGHRSVSWYQQTPGQGLQFLFEYFSETQRNKGNFPGRFSGRQFSNSRSEMNVSTLELGDSALYLCASSPGTVYSYEQYFGPGTRLTVT.

This sequence joins TRBV5-1 and TRBJ2-5; D is perhaps TRBD1 or TRBD2 (6 bases each). Looked up from germline, CDR1 is SGHRS and CDR2 is YFSETQ. This CDR3 has 18 amino acids. Trimming took off 0 bases at V and 5 bases at J, with 23 bases between the two ends. The DNA for the CDR3 is TGCGCCAGCAGCTTGGCTGGTGGTGCGGTAGGGGGGTTCGAGACCCAGTACTTC. It codes for CASSLAGGAVGGFETQYF.

The genes are TRBV12-5 and TRBJ1-5; no clear D gene. The CDR3 has 13 residues. Germline V gives CDR1 LGHNT, CDR2 FRNRAP. CDR3 bases: TGTGCGTCGATGGGAGGCGGCAATCAGCCCCAGCATTTT. This gives the protein CASMGGGNQPQHF.